The following is a T cell receptor beta chain sequence with its context. No antigen is known for it. This CDR3 comprises 11 residues. V was clipped by 6 bases and J by 3 bases, with 8 bases between them. The germline V gene encodes CDR1 DFQATT and CDR2 SNEGSKA (reference sequence). This sample was taken from a study of multiple sclerosis patients with progressive multifocal leukoencephalopathy. Profiling relied on immunoSEQ multiplex PCR, and the TCRdb table lists in-frame clones only, not all of them. The data contain about 31,000 clones, 75% to 90% of them singletons. The time point is: time of PML onset. Every listed patient previously received interferon beta; all PML patients were women. Study-wide points: PML-onset expanded TRB clones were detectable before and during natalizumab therapy. No common TRBV or TRBJ usage or pairing appeared at PML.

V and J are TRBV20-1 and TRBJ2-5; maybe TRBD2 (5 bases). The clonotype originates from a woman aged 25-40 years with progressive multifocal leukoencephalopathy. Material: PBMCs, obtained from a patient treated with natalizumab. The CDR3 DNA reads TGCAGTGCGTCAGCGGAAGAGACCCAGTACTTC. It translates to CSASAEETQYF.